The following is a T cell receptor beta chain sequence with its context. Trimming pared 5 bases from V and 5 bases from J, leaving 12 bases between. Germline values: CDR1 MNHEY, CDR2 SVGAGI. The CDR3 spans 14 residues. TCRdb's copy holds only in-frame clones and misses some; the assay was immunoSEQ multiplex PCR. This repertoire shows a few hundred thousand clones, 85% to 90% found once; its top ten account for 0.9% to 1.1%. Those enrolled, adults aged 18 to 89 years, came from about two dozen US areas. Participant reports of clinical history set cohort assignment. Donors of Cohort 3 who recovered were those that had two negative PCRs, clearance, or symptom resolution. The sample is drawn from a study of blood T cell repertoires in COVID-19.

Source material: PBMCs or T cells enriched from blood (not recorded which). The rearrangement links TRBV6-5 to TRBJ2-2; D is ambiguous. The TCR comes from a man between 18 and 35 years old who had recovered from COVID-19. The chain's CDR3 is CASSTPLRTGELFF. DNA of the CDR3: TGTGCCAGCAGTACCCCCCTACGAACCGGGGAGCTGTTTTTT.